This T cell receptor beta chain is from a study of Tregs in tolerant kidney transplant recipients. Broader study findings: The most relevant donor-specific Treg TCRbeta repertoire apparently came from expansion with activated donor B cells. Antigen-driven expansion was suggested because donor-specific Tregs expanded more than all Tregs in tolerant patients. For some patients, primers changed over time, blocking nucleotide-level comparison. This study did not directly address biological reproducibility.

With regard to this clone: Its antigen is still unknown.

Mixed chimerism was transient after nonmyeloablative marrow transplants from related graft donors. Repertoires were generated with immunoSEQ multiplex PCR, while TCRdb's copy carries only in-frame clones and drops some. The sample includes 90,000 or so clones, over 85% of them seen just once. The ends lost 5 bases at V and 0 bases at J; junction bases unmatched: 9. In germline, CDR1 is SGHTA, CDR2 FQGNSA. This CDR3 spans 17 amino acids. J is TRBJ1-5 and V is TRBV7-2, with 8 nucleotides matching TRBD1. The sequences come from CD4+ T cells from blood (PBMCs), collected 12 months after the transplant. The clonotype originates from a human patient who received a combined kidney and bone marrow transplant. Some T cells may be provided by the graft donor. As DNA, the CDR3 is TGTGCCAGCAGCATTTCCGGGACAGGAGGTAGCAATCAGCCCCAGCATTTT. This encodes CASSISGTGGSNQPQHF.